This TCR beta chain derives from a study of T cell responses to AZD1222 COVID-19 vaccine. This clone came up a few times. CDR1 and CDR2 from the germline V gene are MDHEN and SYDVKM. The V and J ends lost 6 bases and 4 bases respectively, with 13 bases between them. The CDR3 sequence is 14 residues long. The repertoire was sequenced with immunoSEQ multiplex PCR; TCRdb's copy has only in-frame clones and lacks some. The table lists 95,000 to 150,000 clones, about 89% of them singletons, with approximately 10% in the top ten. The sample consisted of peripheral blood, taken on day 0 of MenACWY control vaccination. This chain links TRBV28 with TRBJ1-5; a weak D match, TRBD1 (6 bases). The origin of this receptor is an adult in good health. The CDR3 nucleotides are TGTGCCAGCAGAGTATCAGGGGAGAATCAGCCCCAGCATTTT. It translates to CASRVSGENQPQHF.